Following are 30 T cell receptor beta chains from one sample sequenced in a study of post-analysis software for immune sequencing data. TCR beta libraries were prepared from cDNA with unique molecular identifiers. TCRdb re-derived calls from the PCR reads in MiXCR, one entry per CDR3 protein. The sample contains some 450,000 distinct CDR3 sequences, over 35% of which appear only once. The study, taken as a whole, reports: Patients carried five TRBV segments more frequently than controls did, and TRBV5-6, TRBV5-1 and TRBV20-1 were among them.

These receptors have no known antigen. Sequenced material: blood. The receptors originated from a girl aged 10 to 17 with multiple sclerosis.

The J gene is TRBJ2-7, the V gene TRBV10-3, with 7 positions matching TRBD2. Looked up from germline, CDR1 is ENHRY and CDR2 is SYGVKD. J gave up 0 bases and V 2 bases, and 4 bases lay outside the gene matches. CDR3 length: 15 residues. In DNA, the CDR3 is TGTGCCATCAGTGAGCCGCAGCGGGGCTCCTACGAGCAGTACTTC. It translates to CAISEPQRGSYEQYF.

The chain links TRBV6-2 or TRBV6-3 to TRBJ2-3; 7 bases are a match to TRBD2. CDR1 and CDR2 from the germline V gene are MNHEY and SVGEGT. This CDR3 is built from 14 residues. V lost 6 bases to trimming and J lost 2 bases; unmatched junction nucleotides: 5. CDR3 loop: CASRHLAATDTQYF. CDR3 in DNA: TGTGCCAGCAGACATCTAGCGGCCACAGATACGCAGTATTTT.

A remark on this clonotype: An end of the junction differs from the germline gene, which may be a read error. CDR3 in amino acids: CSATPGLAGESQYF. In DNA, the CDR3 is TGCAGTGCTACCCCGGGACTAGCGGGAGAGTCCCAGTACTTC. This chain uses TRBV20-1 with TRBJ2-5; TRBD2 aligns across 14 bases. This CDR3 has 14 residues. Germline CDR1 reads DFQATT; CDR2 reads SNEGSKA (reference sequence).

This clonotype was counted between two and nine times. The chain employs TRBV29-1 and TRBJ2-5, with TRBD1 matching over 7 bases. The CDR3 is 11 residues long. V shed 5 bases and J 6 bases; nucleotides not matched to a gene: 3. Germline CDR1 and CDR2: SQVTM and ANQGSEA. CDR3 sequence reads: CSVTGEKTQYF. CDR3 sequence (DNA): TGCAGCGTTACAGGGGAGAAGACCCAGTACTTC.

This clonotype was seen only a few times. V usage is TRBV6-4 and J usage is TRBJ2-1; D is undetermined. This CDR3 is built from 20 residues. V shed 0 bases and J shed 1 base, with 22 bases lying between them. Germline lookup yields CDR1 MRHNA and CDR2 SNTAGT. CDR3 nucleotides: TGTGCCAGCAGTGACTCAACCGGCTTCGAAGGCCCAAAATCCTACAATGAGCAGTTCTTC. Protein product: CASSDSTGFEGPKSYNEQFF.

This clonotype was counted between two and nine times. The chain joins TRBV24-1 to TRBJ2-1; 7 bases are a match to TRBD1. V gave up 5 bases and J gave up 2 bases; unmatched junction bases: 5. Germline lookup yields CDR1 KGHDR and CDR2 SFDVKD. This CDR3 is built from 15 residues. The CDR3: CATSVRQGAYNEQFF. The CDR3, as DNA: TGTGCCACCAGTGTGAGGCAGGGGGCCTACAATGAGCAGTTCTTC.

This clonotype was counted a few times. The V call is TRBV4-1, the J call TRBJ2-6; D gene uncertain. The V and J ends lost 1 base and 2 bases respectively, with 6 bases between them. The CDR3 consists of 15 residues. Per the germline V gene, CDR1 is MGHRA and CDR2 is YSYEKL. The DNA of the CDR3 is TGCGCCAGCAGCCAAGTACTGGCTGGGGCCAACGTCCTGACTTTC. As protein: CASSQVLAGANVLTF.

The chain employs TRBV7-8 and TRBJ2-7; weak D call: TRBD1 (6 bases). Trimming cost V 7 bases and J 0 bases, with 16 bases left between them. Germline CDR1 and CDR2: SGHVS and FQNEAQ. This CDR3 is built from 15 residues. CDR3 region: CASNWVDRSSYEQYF. DNA for the CDR3: TGTGCCAGCAACTGGGTTGACAGGAGCTCCTACGAGCAGTACTTC.

The chain links TRBV27 to TRBJ2-5; no definite D call. Germline loops: CDR1 MNHEY, CDR2 SMNVEV (reference sequence). This CDR3 region has 13 residues. The V gene lost 6 bases and the J gene lost 5 bases, with 13 bases spanning the gap. CDR3 residues: CASRLAIQETQYF. DNA for the CDR3: TGTGCCAGCAGACTGGCCATCCAGGAGACCCAGTACTTC.

In the case of this clonotype: Germline is not matched at one junction end, which may reflect a read error. The rearrangement links TRBV28 to TRBJ2-6, with 7 nucleotides matching TRBD1. The CDR3 is 16 amino acids. CDR1 and CDR2 from the germline V gene are MDHEN and SYDVKM. CDR3 DNA: TGTGCCAGCAGCCCCTCGACAGGGAGTGGGGCCAGCGTCCTGACTTTC. It translates to CASSPSTGSGASVLTF.

A few counts support this clonotype. The chain links TRBV6-5 to TRBJ2-7; D is perhaps TRBD1 (5 bases). The CDR3 loop spans 12 amino acids. V gave up 9 bases and J gave up 6 bases, with 15 bases separating them. Germline CDR1 MNHEY, CDR2 SVGAGI. CDR3 sequence: CASWEQVSEQYF. CDR3 nucleotides: TGTGCCAGTTGGGAACAGGTGTCCGAGCAGTACTTC.

The chain couples TRBV28 to TRBJ2-6; D ambiguous. From germline, CDR1 is MDHEN and CDR2 SYDVKM. V lost 3 bases to trimming and J lost 0 bases, with 6 bases between them. The length of the CDR3 is 15 residues. The CDR3 nucleotides are TGTGCCAGCAGTTTTTGGGGCTCTGGGGCCAACGTCCTGACTTTC. Translated, it gives CASSFWGSGANVLTF.

J is TRBJ2-1 and V is TRBV11-2, with 8 bases matching TRBD2. V shed 5 bases, J shed 7 bases, and the junction held 10 bases outside the gene matches. This CDR3 comprises 15 residues. CDR1 is SGHAT and CDR2 is FQNNGV in the germline V gene. The CDR3 protein is CASSTWRERENEQFF. Here the CDR3 DNA reads TGTGCCAGCAGCACCTGGCGGGAGCGGGAGAATGAGCAGTTCTTC.

In this sample, this clonotype turned up a few times. The chain employs TRBV3-1 and TRBJ2-7, with D possibly TRBD2 on 6 matching bases. V was cut by 5 bases and J by 5 bases, with 16 bases left in between. The CDR3 consists of 14 residues. Per the germline V gene, CDR1 is LGHDT and CDR2 is YNNKEL (reference sequence). CDR3 region: CASSIQGGAHEQYF. For the CDR3, the DNA is TGTGCCAGCAGCATCCAGGGAGGAGCCCACGAGCAGTACTTC.

This clonotype was observed at least ten times. This rearrangement joins TRBV12-3 or TRBV12-4 to TRBJ2-3; D gene ambiguous. This CDR3 has 12 amino acids. The V and J ends lost 7 bases and 6 bases respectively, with 11 bases between them. As DNA, the CDR3 is TGTGCCAGCACCAGAGGACGGGATACGCAGTATTTT. As protein: CASTRGRDTQYF.

V and J are TRBV28 and TRBJ2-5, with TRBD1 identical over 7 bases. Matching the DNA end better, TRBJ2-7 makes the J call doubtful. CDR1 is MDHEN, CDR2 SYDVKM, per germline. This CDR3 has 17 amino acids. The chain's CDR3 is CASTPPGDSRFSYEQYF. In nucleotides, the CDR3 is TGTGCCAGCACCCCTCCTGGGGACAGCCGGTTTTCATACGAGCAGTACTTC.

This clonotype came up many times. This chain connects TRBV4-1 to TRBJ2-1; tentatively, D is TRBD2 (6 bases). Per the germline V gene, CDR1 is MGHRA and CDR2 is YSYEKL. V lost 4 bases and J lost 9, with 19 bases in between. The CDR3 contains 15 residues. The CDR3 DNA sequence: TGCGCCAGCAGCCTATCGGCGGCGGGAAGGGGTGAGCAGTTCTTC. Translating it yields CASSLSAAGRGEQFF.

V usage is TRBV7-9 and J usage is TRBJ1-5; possibly TRBD1 for D (5 bases). V lost 5 bases to trimming and J lost 9 bases, with 20 bases between them. The CDR3 extends over 15 amino acids. Looked up from germline, CDR1 is SEHNR and CDR2 is FQNEAQ (reference sequence). CDR3 DNA sequence: TGTGCCAGCAGCCCCGCAGGAGACACGGGACGGCCCCAGCATTTT. It yields the protein CASSPAGDTGRPQHF.

This rearrangement joins TRBV20-1 to TRBJ2-6; TRBD1 might be the D (5 bases). The CDR3 contains 13 residues. Per the germline V gene, CDR1 is DFQATT and CDR2 is SNEGSKA (reference sequence). Trimming removed 4 bases at V and 3 bases at J, with 7 bases between. This CDR3 reads CSAKGDGANVLTF. The CDR3 DNA sequence: TGCAGTGCTAAAGGGGATGGGGCCAACGTCCTGACTTTC.

This clonotype was counted between two and nine times. The genes are TRBV6-5 and TRBJ2-4; 15 positions match TRBD2. The J call may be faulty, since TRBJ2-7 better matches the DNA end. Germline CDR1 MNHEY, CDR2 SVGAGI. The CDR3 totals 17 residues. CDR3 sequence reads: CASSSRTSGRAYYEQYF. Written as DNA, the CDR3 is TGTGCCAGCAGTTCCCGGACTAGCGGGAGGGCTTACTACGAGCAGTACTTC.

The chain has TRBV21-1 and TRBJ2-3; the table's D gene call, TRBD1, was not cross checked with the DNA. TRBV21-1 is a documented pseudogene. The CDR3 extends over 15 amino acids. The CDR3 protein is CASSKQQDCTDTQYF. Here the CDR3 DNA reads TGTGCCAGCAGCAAACAACAGGATTGCACAGATACGCAGTATTTT.

The V call is TRBV20-1, the J call TRBJ2-1; tentative D call: TRBD2 (5 bases). The CDR3 totals 13 residues. Trimming shortened V by 7 bases and J by 2 bases, and 12 bases separated the two germline ends. In germline, CDR1 is DFQATT, CDR2 SNEGSKA (reference sequence). The CDR3 nucleotides read TGCAGTGGCTTGACTACGACCTACAATGAGCAGTTCTTC. This gives the protein CSGLTTTYNEQFF.

A remark on this clonotype: Just one base apart from a much larger clone, this may be a read error. The chain joins TRBV5-5 to TRBJ2-7; TRBD1 agrees at 8 bases. The germline V gene has CDR1 SGHKS and CDR2 YYEKEE (reference sequence). There are 14 residues in the CDR3. With V trimmed by 4 bases and J by 5 bases, 8 bases remained unmatched. DNA for the CDR3: TGTGCCAGCAGCGGAGGGACAGGCCCTAACGAGCAGTACTTC. Protein: CASSGGTGPNEQYF. The full variable domain, its missing parts supplied by reference TRBV5-5 and TRBJ2-7, is DAGVTQSPTHLIKTRGQQVTLRCSPISGHKSVSWYQQVLGQGPQFIFQYYEKEERGRGNFPDRFSARQFPNYSSELNVNALLLGDSALYLCASSGGTGPNEQYFGPGTRLTVT.

This clonotype was seen a single time. This chain uses TRBV4-1 with TRBJ2-1; 11 positions agree with TRBD2. Germline CDR1 reads MGHRA; CDR2 reads YSYEKL. The V segment lost 1 base and the J segment 2 bases; nucleotides outside the gene matches: 10. This CDR3 comprises 19 residues. The CDR3 nucleotides read TGCGCCAGCAGCCAAGGGTGGGCTAGCGGGAGGAGCACCTACAATGAGCAGTTCTTC. Translation: CASSQGWASGRSTYNEQFF.

The J gene is TRBJ2-1, the V gene TRBV7-3, with TRBD2 matching 8 bases. The CDR3 has 15 amino acids. Per the germline V gene, CDR1 is SGHTA and CDR2 is FQGTGA. J was trimmed by 7 bases and V by 1 base; bases with no gene match: 6. This chain's CDR3 is CASSLILAAGNEQFF. The CDR3, as DNA: TGTGCCAGCAGCTTAATACTAGCGGCCGGTAATGAGCAGTTCTTC.

The gene calls are TRBV3-1 and TRBJ2-3, with D possibly being TRBD2 (6 bases). Germline values: CDR1 LGHDT, CDR2 YNNKEL (reference sequence). The CDR3 consists of 21 residues. The germline V and J ends were trimmed by 0 bases and 3 bases, with 28 bases remaining between them. CDR3 sequence: CASSQDLYEGGDIDGTDTQYF. The CDR3 nucleotides read TGTGCCAGCAGCCAAGATCTGTATGAGGGAGGAGATATCGATGGAACAGATACGCAGTATTTT.

The J gene is TRBJ2-5, the V gene TRBV20-1, with a possible D match to TRBD2 (6 bases). Between the trimmed V and J ends, which lost 0 bases and 5 bases, there was a span of 10 bases. CDR3 size: 13 residues. Per the germline V gene, CDR1 is DFQATT and CDR2 is SNEGSKA (reference sequence). The CDR3 DNA reads TGCAGTGCTAGAGATGGAGGGATGGAGACCCAGTACTTC. Its translation is CSARDGGMETQYF.

The chain links TRBV28 to TRBJ2-5; 10 bases line up with TRBD2. J was trimmed by 6 bases and V by 6 bases; bases with no gene match: 7. This CDR3 has 14 residues. The germline V gene has CDR1 MDHEN and CDR2 SYDVKM. DNA for the CDR3: TGTGCCAGCAGCGGGACTAGCGTGCAAAAGACCCAGTACTTC. Translation gives CASSGTSVQKTQYF.

This clonotype was seen a few times. V is TRBV11-2 and J is TRBJ2-5, with D uncertain. The germline CDR1 and CDR2 sequences are SGHAT and FQNNGV. Deletions cut 2 bases from V and 4 bases from J, with 17 bases between. The CDR3 consists of 16 residues. The CDR3 sequence: CASSLFKLIPGETQYF. CDR3 nucleotides: TGTGCCAGCAGCTTATTTAAACTAATTCCGGGAGAGACCCAGTACTTC.

V and J are TRBV12-3 or TRBV12-4 and TRBJ1-5; D is possibly TRBD1 (5 bases). The CDR3 is made up of 15 amino acids. The V end lost 6 bases, the J end lost 6 bases, and 18 bases lay between the germline ends. In DNA, the CDR3 is TGTGCCAGCAGACTCCAGGGAGGTCGAGTTCAGCCCCAGCATTTT. Translated, it gives CASRLQGGRVQPQHF.